The clone carrying this T cell receptor (beta chain) was seen a single time. The sample belongs to a study of CD8 T cells in Susac syndrome. Random hexamers were used to reverse transcribe 0.5 to 1 ug of RNA. The amplification used immunoSEQ multiplex PCR on TCR beta CDR3; it spanned 54 Vbeta and 13 Jbeta. MiXCR, applied by TCRdb to the immunoSEQ multiplex PCR reads, yields one record per CDR3 protein. The sample consists of about 150,000 distinct CDR3 sequences, approximately 94% of them appearing once. The study sequenced TCR beta in blood CD8+ and CD4+ T cells. The multiple sclerosis control group consisted of treatment-naive patients whose relapsing-remitting disease, which was either stable or active, fulfilled revised McDonald criteria. Purification of the CD8+ and CD4+ T cells relied on negative isolation, and TEMRA cells underwent FACS enrichment. V shed 5 bases, J shed 2 bases, and the junction held 20 bases outside the gene matches. CDR3 length equals 21 residues. CDR1 SGHVS and CDR2 FQNEAQ come from the germline V gene.

The sequence was collected from a human donor with multiple sclerosis. Sequencing was carried out using CD8+ T cells from PBMCs. V gene TRBV7-8 combines with J gene TRBJ2-3, with TRBD1 matching 12 bases. The CDR3 protein is CASSPKPYPGQGARDTDTQYF. The CDR3 DNA follows: TGTGCCAGCAGCCCAAAGCCCTACCCGGGACAGGGGGCGCGGGACACAGATACGCAGTATTTT.